A selection of T cell receptor beta chains follows, all from one sample in a study of blood T cell repertoires in COVID-19. Data came from immunoSEQ multiplex PCR; TCRdb stores just in-frame clones and leaves some out. The sample lists fewer than 200,000 clones; approximately 80% were seen once. Sequencing input: PBMCs or T cells enriched from blood (not recorded which). The source of these receptors is a man between 50 and 59 years old who had recovered from COVID-19. Each CDR3 is given with its conserved first and last residue. A D gene is named only where the DNA matches it firmly. Clone size, where shown, is once, few, many, or a class for clones that have expanded.

abundance,j_gene,len,d_gene,v_gene,CDR3nt,CDR3aa
NA,TRBJ2-3,15,NA,TRBV7-3,TGTGCCAGCAGCTTAGATGGGGCCAGCACAGATACGCAGTATTTT,CASSLDGASTDTQYF
NA,TRBJ2-7,14,NA,TRBV5-6,TGTGCCAGCAGCTTTACGGCAGGGGATAACGAGCAGTACTTC,CASSFTAGDNEQYF
NA,TRBJ2-3,14,TRBD2,TRBV5-1,TGCGCCAGCAGCGCGGGGGTCAGCACAGATACGCAGTATTTT,CASSAGVSTDTQYF
NA,TRBJ1-2,16,TRBD1,TRBV6-5,TGTGCCAGCAGTTACGCCGGACAGGGTGGGGTCTATGGCTACACCTTC,CASSYAGQGGVYGYTF
NA,TRBJ1-1,10,NA,TRBV28,TGTGCCAGCAGTCGGGGTGAAGCTTTCTTT,CASSRGEAFF
NA,TRBJ2-2,15,NA,TRBV9,TGTGCCAGCAGCCCTCAAATTACAGCGGCCGGGGAGCTGTTTTTT,CASSPQITAAGELFF
NA,TRBJ1-1,15,NA,TRBV24-1,TGTGCCACCAGTGACCCCCACAGGGCAAACACTGAAGCTTTCTTT,CATSDPHRANTEAFF
few,TRBJ1-4,15,TRBD1,TRBV5-1,TGCGCCAGCAGCACCCAGGGGGCGGCTAATGAAAAACTGTTTTTT,CASSTQGAANEKLFF
NA,TRBJ2-5,15,TRBD1,TRBV2,TGTGCCAGCAGTTTCCAGGGGGCGGACCAAGAGACCCAGTACTTC,CASSFQGADQETQYF
NA,TRBJ1-5,14,NA,TRBV18,TGTGCCAGCTCACTCGGACAGAGAAATCAGCCCCAGCATTTT,CASSLGQRNQPQHF
NA,TRBJ1-2,16,NA,TRBV7-2,TGTGCCAGCAGCTCTGATGTGGGTCGAGGACTCTATGGCTACACCTTC,CASSSDVGRGLYGYTF
NA,TRBJ1-5,15,NA,TRBV7-2,TGTGCCAGCAGCTTTCGGAGATACGGGGATCAGCCCCAGCATTTT,CASSFRRYGDQPQHF
NA,TRBJ1-2,14,NA,TRBV5-1,TGCGCCAGCAGCAGGGACGTCGGGGGTGTTGGCTACACCTTC,CASSRDVGGVGYTF
few,TRBJ2-1,16,TRBD2,TRBV11-2,TGTGCCAGCAGCTTAGTAGGAGCGGGGGGCTACAATGAGCAGTTCTTC,CASSLVGAGGYNEQFF
many,TRBJ2-7,14,NA,TRBV7-9,TGTGCCAGCAGCAAGCAGGCCAACTCCTACGAGCAGTACTTC,CASSKQANSYEQYF
NA,TRBJ1-4,16,NA,TRBV4-2,TGTGCCAGCAGCCAAGAGGGGGCCGCAACTAATGAAAAACTGTTTTTT,CASSQEGAATNEKLFF
NA,TRBJ2-7,14,NA,TRBV19,TGTGCCAGTAGAGACAACATAGGTAGAAGGGAGCAGTACTTC,CASRDNIGRREQYF
NA,TRBJ1-2,14,NA,TRBV19,TGTGCCAGTACTGAGGGCAGCAGTTTTTATGGCTACACCTTC,CASTEGSSFYGYTF
NA,TRBJ2-1,15,TRBD1,TRBV4-3,TGCGCCAGCAGCCACCCGGGACAGGTGGGCAATGAGCAGTTCTTC,CASSHPGQVGNEQFF
NA,TRBJ2-2,13,NA,TRBV3-1/TRBV3-2,TGTGCCAGCAGGGAGCGGAACACCGGGGAGCTGTTTTTT,CASRERNTGELFF
NA,TRBJ1-5,14,TRBD1,TRBV2,TGTGCCAGCAGAAATCAGGGACAGTTTCAGCCCCAGCATTTT,CASRNQGQFQPQHF
NA,TRBJ1-1,15,NA,TRBV5-1,TGCGCCAGCAGCTCGAGTTCGGGGTTGAACACTGAAGCTTTCTTT,CASSSSSGLNTEAFF
NA,TRBJ1-5,12,NA,TRBV2,TGTGCCAGCACGTACAATAATCAGCCCCAGCATTTT,CASTYNNQPQHF